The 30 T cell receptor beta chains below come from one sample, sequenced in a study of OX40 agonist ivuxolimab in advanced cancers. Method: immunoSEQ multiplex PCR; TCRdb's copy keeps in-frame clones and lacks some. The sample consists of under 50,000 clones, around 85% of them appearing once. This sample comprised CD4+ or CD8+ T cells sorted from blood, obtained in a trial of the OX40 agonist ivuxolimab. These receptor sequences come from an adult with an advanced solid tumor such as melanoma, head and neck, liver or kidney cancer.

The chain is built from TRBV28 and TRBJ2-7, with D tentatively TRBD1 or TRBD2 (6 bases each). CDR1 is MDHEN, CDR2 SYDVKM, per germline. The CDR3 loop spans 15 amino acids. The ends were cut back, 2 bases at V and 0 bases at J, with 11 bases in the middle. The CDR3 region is CASSLAGTTSYEQYF. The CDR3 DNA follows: TGTGCCAGCAGTTTAGCGGGGACAACCTCCTACGAGCAGTACTTC.

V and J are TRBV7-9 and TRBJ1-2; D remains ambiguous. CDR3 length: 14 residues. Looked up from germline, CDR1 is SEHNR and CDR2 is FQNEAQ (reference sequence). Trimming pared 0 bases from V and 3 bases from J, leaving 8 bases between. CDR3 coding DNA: TGTGCCAGCAGCTTAGCGCTGTCGGACTATGGCTACACCTTC. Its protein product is CASSLALSDYGYTF. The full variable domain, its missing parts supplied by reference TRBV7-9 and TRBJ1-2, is DTGVSQNPRHKITKRGQNVTFRCDPISEHNRLYWYRQTLGQGPEFLTYFQNEAQLEKSRLLSDRFSAERPKGSFSTLEIQRTEQGDSAMYLCASSLALSDYGYTFGSGTRLTVV.

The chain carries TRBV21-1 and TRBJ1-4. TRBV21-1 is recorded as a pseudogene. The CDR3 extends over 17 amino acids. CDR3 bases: TGTGCCAGCAGCAAGGGGGGAGGCCCTCACGCTCCCGAAAAACTGTTTTTT. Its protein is CASSKGGGPHAPEKLFF.

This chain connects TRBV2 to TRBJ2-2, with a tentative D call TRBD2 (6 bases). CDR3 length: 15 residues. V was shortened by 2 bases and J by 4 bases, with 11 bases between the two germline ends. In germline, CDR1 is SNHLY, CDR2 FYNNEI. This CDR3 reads CASSEILARTGELFF. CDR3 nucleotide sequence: TGTGCCAGCAGTGAAATACTAGCTCGCACCGGGGAGCTGTTTTTT.

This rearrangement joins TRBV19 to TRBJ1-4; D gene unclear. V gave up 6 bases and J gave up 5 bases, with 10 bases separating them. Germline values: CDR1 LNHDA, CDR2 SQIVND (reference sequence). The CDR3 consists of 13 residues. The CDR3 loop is CASRNTVNEKLFF. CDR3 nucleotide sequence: TGTGCCAGTAGGAACACAGTAAATGAAAAACTGTTTTTT.

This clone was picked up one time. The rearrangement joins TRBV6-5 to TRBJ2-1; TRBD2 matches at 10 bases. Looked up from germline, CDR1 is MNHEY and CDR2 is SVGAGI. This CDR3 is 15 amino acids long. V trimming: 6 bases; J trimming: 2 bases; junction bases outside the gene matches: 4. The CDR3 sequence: CASRSSGGAYNEQFF. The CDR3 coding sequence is TGTGCCAGCAGGTCAAGCGGGGGGGCCTACAATGAGCAGTTCTTC.

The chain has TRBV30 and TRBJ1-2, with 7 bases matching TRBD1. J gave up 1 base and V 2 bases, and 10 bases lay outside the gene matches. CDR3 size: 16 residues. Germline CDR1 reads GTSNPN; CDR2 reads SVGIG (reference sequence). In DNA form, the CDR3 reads TGTGCCTGGAGTTATGACACGACAGGGATTAACTATGGCTACACCTTC. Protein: CAWSYDTTGINYGYTF.

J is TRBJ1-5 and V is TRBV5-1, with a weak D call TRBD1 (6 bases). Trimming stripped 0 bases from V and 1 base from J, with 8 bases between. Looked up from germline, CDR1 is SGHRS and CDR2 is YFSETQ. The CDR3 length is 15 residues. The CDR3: CASSLGQGSNQPQHF. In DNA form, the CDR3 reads TGCGCCAGCAGCTTGGGGCAGGGGAGCAATCAGCCCCAGCATTTT.

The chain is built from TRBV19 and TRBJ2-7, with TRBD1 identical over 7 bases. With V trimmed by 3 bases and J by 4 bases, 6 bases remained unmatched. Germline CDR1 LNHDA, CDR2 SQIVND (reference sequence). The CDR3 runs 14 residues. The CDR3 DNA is TGTGCCAGTAGTATTACCGGGACAGTGTACGAGCAGTACTTC. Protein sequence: CASSITGTVYEQYF. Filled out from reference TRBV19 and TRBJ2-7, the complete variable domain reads DGGITQSPKYLFRKEGQNVTLSCEQNLNHDAMYWYRQDPGQGLRLIYYSQIVNDFQKGDIAEGYSVSREKKESFPLTVTSAQKNPTAFYLCASSITGTVYEQYFGPGTRLTVT.

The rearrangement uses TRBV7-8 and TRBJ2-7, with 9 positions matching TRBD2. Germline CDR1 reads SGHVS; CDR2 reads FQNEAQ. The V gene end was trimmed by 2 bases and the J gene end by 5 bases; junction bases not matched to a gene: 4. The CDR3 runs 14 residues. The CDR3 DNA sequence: TGTGCCAGCAGCTTACGGCGGGAGGGACACGAGCAGTACTTC. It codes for CASSLRREGHEQYF.

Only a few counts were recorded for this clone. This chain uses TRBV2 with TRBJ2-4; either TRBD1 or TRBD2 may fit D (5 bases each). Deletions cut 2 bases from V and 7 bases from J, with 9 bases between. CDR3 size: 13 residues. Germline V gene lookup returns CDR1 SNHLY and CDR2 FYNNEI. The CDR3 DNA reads TGTGCCAGCAGTGAATGGTGGGGGAACATTCAGTACTTC. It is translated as CASSEWWGNIQYF.

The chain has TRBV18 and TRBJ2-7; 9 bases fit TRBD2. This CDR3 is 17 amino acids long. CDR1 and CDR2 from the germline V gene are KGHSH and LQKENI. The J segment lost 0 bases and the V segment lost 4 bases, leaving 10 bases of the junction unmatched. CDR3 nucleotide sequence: TGTGCCAGCTCACTGACGACCTCAGCGGGAGGCTCCTACGAGCAGTACTTC. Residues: CASSLTTSAGGSYEQYF.

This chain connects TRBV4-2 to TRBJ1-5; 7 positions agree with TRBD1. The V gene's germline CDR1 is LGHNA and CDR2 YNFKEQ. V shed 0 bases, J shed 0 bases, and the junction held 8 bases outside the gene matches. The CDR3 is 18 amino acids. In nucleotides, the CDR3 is TGTGCCAGCAGCCAAGATCTCCAGGGGGTCGGTAGCAATCAGCCCCAGCATTTT. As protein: CASSQDLQGVGSNQPQHF.

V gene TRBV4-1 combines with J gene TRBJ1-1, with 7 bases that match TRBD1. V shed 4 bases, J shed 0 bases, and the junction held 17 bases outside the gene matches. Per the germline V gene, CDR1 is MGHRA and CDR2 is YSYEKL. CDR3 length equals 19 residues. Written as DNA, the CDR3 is TGCGCCAGCAGCCTAATGACGGACAGGCAGCCTCCGGTGAACACTGAAGCTTTCTTT. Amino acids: CASSLMTDRQPPVNTEAFF.

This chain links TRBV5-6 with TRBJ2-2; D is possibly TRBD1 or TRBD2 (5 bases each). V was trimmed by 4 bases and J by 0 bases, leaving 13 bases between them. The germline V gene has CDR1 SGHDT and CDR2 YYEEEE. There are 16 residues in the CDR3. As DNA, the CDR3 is TGTGCCAGCAGCGGACCGGGACCTACGAACACCGGGGAGCTGTTTTTT. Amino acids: CASSGPGPTNTGELFF. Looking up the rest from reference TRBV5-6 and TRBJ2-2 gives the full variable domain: DAGVTQSPTHLIKTRGQQVTLRCSPKSGHDTVSWYQQALGQGPQFIFQYYEEEERQRGNFPDRFSGHQFPNYSSELNVNALLLGDSALYLCASSGPGPTNTGELFFGEGSRLTVL.

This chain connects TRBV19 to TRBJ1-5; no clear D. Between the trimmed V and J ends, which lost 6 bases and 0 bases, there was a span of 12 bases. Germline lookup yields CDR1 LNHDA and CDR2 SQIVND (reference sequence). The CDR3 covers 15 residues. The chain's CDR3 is CASRNSPLSNQPQHF. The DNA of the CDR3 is TGTGCCAGTAGGAACAGCCCGCTTAGCAATCAGCCCCAGCATTTT.

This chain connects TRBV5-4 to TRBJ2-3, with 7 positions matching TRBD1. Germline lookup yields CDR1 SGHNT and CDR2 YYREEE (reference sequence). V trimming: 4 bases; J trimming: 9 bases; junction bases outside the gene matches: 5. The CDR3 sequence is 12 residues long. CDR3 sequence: CASSPRQGTQYF. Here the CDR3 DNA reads TGTGCCAGCAGCCCCCGACAGGGAACGCAGTATTTT. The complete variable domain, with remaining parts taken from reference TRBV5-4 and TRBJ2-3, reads ETGVTQSPTHLIKTRGQQVTLRCSSQSGHNTVSWYQQALGQGPQFIFQYYREEENGRGNFPPRFSGLQFPNYSSELNVNALELDDSALYLCASSPRQGTQYFGPGTRLTVL.

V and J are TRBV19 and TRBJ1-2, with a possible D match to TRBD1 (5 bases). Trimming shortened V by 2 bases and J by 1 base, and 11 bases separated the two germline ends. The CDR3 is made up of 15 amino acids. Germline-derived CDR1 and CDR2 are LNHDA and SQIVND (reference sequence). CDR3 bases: TGTGCCAGTAGTATATGGAACCAGGGTAACTATGGCTACACCTTC. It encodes CASSIWNQGNYGYTF.

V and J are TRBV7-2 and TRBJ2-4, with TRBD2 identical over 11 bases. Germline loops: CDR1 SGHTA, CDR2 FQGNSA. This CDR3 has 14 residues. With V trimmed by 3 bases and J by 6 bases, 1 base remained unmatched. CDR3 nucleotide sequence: TGTGCCAGCAGCTTTAGCGGGGGGGCAAACATTCAGTACTTC. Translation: CASSFSGGANIQYF. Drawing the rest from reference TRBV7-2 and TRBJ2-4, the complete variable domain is GAGVSQSPSNKVTEKGKDVELRCDPISGHTALYWYRQSLGQGLEFLIYFQGNSAPDKSGLPSDRFSAERTGGSVSTLTIQRTQQEDSAVYLCASSFSGGANIQYFGAGTRLSVL.

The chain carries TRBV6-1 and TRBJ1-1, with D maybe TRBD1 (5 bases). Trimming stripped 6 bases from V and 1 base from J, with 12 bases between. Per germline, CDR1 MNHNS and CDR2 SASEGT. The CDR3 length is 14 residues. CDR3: CASRFGGGNTEAFF. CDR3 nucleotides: TGTGCCAGCAGATTCGGGGGGGGGAACACTGAAGCTTTCTTT.

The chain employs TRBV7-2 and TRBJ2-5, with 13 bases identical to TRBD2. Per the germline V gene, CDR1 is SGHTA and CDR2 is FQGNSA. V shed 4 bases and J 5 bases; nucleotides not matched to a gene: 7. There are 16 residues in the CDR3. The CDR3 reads CASSSGLAGIGETQYF. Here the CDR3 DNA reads TGTGCCAGCAGCTCGGGACTAGCGGGAATCGGGGAGACCCAGTACTTC.

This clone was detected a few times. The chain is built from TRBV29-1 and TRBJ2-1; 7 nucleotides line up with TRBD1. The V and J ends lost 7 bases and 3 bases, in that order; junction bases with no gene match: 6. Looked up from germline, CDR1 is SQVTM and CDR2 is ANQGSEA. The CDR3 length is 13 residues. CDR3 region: CSAWDSLYNEQFF. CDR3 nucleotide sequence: TGCAGCGCCTGGGACAGCCTCTACAATGAGCAGTTCTTC.

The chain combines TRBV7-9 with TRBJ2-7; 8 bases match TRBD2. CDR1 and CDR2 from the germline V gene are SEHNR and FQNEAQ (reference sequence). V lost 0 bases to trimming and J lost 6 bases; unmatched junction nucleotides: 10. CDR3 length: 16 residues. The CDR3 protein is CASSLARAGGLSEQYF. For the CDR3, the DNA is TGTGCCAGCAGCTTAGCGCGCGCGGGGGGCCTCAGCGAGCAGTACTTC.

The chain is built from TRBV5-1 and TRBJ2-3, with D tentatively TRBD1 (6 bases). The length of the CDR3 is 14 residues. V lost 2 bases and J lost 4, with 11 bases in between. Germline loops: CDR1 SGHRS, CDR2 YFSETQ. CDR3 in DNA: TGCGCCAGCAGCTTTTACAGGGTCGCAGATACGCAGTATTTT. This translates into CASSFYRVADTQYF.

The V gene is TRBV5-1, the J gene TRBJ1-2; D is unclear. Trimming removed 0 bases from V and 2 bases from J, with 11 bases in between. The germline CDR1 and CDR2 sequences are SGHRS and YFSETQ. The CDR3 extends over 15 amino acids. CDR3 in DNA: TGCGCCAGCAGCTTGGGAGGAGGGAGGAACTATGGCTACACCTTC. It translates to CASSLGGGRNYGYTF.

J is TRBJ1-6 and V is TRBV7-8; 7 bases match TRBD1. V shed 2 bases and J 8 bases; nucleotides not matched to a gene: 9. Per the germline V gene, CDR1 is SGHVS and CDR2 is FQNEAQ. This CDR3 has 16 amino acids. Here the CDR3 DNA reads TGTGCCAGCAGCTTACCTGGACAGGCTACGTATTCACCCCTCCACTTT. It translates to CASSLPGQATYSPLHF. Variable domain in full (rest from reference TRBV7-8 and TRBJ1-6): GAGVSQSPRYKVAKRGQDVALRCDPISGHVSLFWYQQALGQGPEFLTYFQNEAQLDKSGLPSDRFFAERPEGSVSTLKIQRTQQEDSAVYLCASSLPGQATYSPLHFGNGTRLTVT.

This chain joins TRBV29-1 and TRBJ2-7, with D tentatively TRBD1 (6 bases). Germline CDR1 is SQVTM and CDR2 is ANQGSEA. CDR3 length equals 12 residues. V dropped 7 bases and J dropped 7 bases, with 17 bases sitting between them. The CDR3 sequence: CSGIQGFGEQYF. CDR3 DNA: TGCAGCGGGATACAGGGATTCGGGGAGCAGTACTTC.

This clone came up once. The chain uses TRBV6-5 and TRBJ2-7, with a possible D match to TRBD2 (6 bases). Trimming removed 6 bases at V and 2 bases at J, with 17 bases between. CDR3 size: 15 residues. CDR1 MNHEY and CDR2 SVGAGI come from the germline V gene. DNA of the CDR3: TGTGCCAGCAGCCGGGACTCCTTTTCACCCTACGAGCAGTACTTC. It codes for CASSRDSFSPYEQYF.

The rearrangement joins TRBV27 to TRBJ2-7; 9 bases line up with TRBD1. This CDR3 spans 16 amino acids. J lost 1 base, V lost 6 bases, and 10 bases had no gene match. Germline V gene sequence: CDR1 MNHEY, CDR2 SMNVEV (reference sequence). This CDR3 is CASSRQGQGFSYEQYF. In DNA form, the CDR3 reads TGTGCCAGCAGCCGACAGGGACAGGGTTTTTCCTACGAGCAGTACTTC.

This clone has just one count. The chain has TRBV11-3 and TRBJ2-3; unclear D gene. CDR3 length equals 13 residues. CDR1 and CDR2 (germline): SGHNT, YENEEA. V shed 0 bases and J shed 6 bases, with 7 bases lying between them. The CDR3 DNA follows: TGTGCCAGCAGCTTAGATGCCGAGGATACGCAGTATTTT. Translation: CASSLDAEDTQYF.